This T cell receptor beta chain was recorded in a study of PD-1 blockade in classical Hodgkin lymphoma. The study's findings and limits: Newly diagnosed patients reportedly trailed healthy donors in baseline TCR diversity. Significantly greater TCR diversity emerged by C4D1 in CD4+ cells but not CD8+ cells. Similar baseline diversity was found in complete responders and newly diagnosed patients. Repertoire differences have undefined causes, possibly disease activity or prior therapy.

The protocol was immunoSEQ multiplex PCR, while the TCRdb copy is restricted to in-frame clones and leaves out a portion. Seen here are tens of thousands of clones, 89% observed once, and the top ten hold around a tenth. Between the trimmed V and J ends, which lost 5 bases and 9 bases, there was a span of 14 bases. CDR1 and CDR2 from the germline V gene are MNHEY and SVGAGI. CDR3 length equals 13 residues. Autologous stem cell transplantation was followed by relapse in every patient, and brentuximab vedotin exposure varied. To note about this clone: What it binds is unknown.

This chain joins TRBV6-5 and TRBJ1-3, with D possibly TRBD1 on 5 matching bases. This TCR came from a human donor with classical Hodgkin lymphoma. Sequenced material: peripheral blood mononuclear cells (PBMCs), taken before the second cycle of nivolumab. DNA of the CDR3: TGTGCCAGCAGTACGCCCCCGGGGGTCACCATATATTTT. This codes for CASSTPPGVTIYF.